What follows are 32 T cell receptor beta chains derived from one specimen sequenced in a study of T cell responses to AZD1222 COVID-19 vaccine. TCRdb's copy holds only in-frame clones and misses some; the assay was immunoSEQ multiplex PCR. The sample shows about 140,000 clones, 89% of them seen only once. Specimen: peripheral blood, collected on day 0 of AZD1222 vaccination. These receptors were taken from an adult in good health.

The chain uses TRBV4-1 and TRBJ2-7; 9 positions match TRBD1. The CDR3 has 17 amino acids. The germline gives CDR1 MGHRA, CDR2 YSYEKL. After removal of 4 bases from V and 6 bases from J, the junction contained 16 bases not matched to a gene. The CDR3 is CASSPGPGRTGEFEQYF. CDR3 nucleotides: TGCGCCAGCAGCCCCGGGCCGGGACGGACAGGGGAATTCGAGCAGTACTTC.

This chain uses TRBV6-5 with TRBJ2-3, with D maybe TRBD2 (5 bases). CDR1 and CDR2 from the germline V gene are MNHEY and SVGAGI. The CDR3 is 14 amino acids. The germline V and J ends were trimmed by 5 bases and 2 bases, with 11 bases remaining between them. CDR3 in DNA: TGTGCCAGCAGTCTCCGGGAATTCACAGATACGCAGTATTTT. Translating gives CASSLREFTDTQYF.

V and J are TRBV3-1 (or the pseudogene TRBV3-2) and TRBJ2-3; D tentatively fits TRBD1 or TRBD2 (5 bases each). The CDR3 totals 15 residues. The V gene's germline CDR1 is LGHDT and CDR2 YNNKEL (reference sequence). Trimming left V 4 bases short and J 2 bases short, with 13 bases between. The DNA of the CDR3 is TGTGCCAGCAGCCCAAGGGACCTCTTCACAGATACGCAGTATTTT. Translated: CASSPRDLFTDTQYF.

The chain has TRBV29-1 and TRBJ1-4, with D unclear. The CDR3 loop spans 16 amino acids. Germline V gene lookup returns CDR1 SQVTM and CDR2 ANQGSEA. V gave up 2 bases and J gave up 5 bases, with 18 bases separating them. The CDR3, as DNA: TGCAGCGTTGAAATAGCAGCGGCTCAGATAAATGAAAAACTGTTTTTT. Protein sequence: CSVEIAAAQINEKLFF. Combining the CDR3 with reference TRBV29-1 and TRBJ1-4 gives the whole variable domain SAVISQKPSRDICQRGTSLTIQCQVDSQVTMMFWYRQQPGQSLTLIATANQGSEATYESGFVIDKFPISRPNLTFSTLTVSNMSPEDSSIYLCSVEIAAAQINEKLFFGSGTQLSVL.

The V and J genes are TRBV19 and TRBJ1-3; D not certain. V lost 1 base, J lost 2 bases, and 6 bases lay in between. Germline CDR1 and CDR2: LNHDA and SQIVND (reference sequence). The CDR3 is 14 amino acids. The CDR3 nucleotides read TGTGCCAGTAGTATAGGAGGGACTGGAAACACCATATATTTT. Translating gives CASSIGGTGNTIYF.

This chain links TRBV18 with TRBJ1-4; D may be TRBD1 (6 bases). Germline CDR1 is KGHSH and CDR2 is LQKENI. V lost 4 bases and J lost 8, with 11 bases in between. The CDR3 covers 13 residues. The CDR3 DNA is TGTGCCAGCTCACAGGACAGAAGGGAAAAACTGTTTTTT. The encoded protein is CASSQDRREKLFF.

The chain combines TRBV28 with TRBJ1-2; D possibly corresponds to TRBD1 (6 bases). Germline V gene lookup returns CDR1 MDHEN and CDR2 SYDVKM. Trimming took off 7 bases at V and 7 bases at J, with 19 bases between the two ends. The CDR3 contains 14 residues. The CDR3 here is CASNTDRRVSGYTF. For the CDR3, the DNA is TGTGCCAGCAATACCGACAGGCGGGTTAGTGGCTACACCTTC.

The CDR3 DNA sequence: TGTGCCAGCAGTCCGGGGGGCAATCAGCCCCAGCATTTT. Its protein is CASSPGGNQPQHF. This chain joins TRBV12-3 or TRBV12-4 and TRBJ1-5, with D maybe TRBD1 (5 bases). Trimming left V 5 bases short and J 2 bases short, with 7 bases between. The CDR3 is 13 amino acids.

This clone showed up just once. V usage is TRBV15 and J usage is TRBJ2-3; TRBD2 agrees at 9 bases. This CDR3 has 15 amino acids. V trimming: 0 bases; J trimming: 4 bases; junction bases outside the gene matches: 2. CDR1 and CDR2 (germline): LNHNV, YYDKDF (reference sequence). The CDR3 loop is CATSRDAGGPDTQYF. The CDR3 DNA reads TGTGCCACCAGCAGAGATGCGGGGGGGCCAGATACGCAGTATTTT.

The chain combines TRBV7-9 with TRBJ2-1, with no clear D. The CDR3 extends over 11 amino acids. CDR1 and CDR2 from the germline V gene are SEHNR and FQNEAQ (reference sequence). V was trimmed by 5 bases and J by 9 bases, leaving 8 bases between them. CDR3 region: CASSRNIEQFF. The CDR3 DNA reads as TGTGCCAGCAGCAGAAATATTGAGCAGTTCTTC.

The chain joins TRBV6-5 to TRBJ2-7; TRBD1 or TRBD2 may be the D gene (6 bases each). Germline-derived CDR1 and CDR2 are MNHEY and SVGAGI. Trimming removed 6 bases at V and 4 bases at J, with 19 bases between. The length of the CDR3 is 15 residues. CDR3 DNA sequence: TGTGCCAGCAGACCCTTTAGGGGGAGGTCTTACGAGCAGTACTTC. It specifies CASRPFRGRSYEQYF.

CDR3 loop: CASSPVTGVEKLFF. The CDR3 DNA reads as TGTGCCAGCAGTCCGGTGACAGGGGTTGAAAAACTGTTTTTT. This sequence joins TRBV27 and TRBJ1-4; 8 nucleotides align to TRBD1. The V segment lost 5 bases and the J segment 7 bases; nucleotides outside the gene matches: 6. CDR1 MNHEY and CDR2 SMNVEV come from the germline V gene (reference sequence). There are 14 residues in the CDR3. The full variable domain, completed using reference TRBV27 and TRBJ1-4, is EAQVTQNPRYLITVTGKKLTVTCSQNMNHEYMSWYRQDPGLGLRQIYYSMNVEVTDKGDVPEGYKVSRKEKRNFPLILESPSPNQTSLYFCASSPVTGVEKLFFGSGTQLSVL.

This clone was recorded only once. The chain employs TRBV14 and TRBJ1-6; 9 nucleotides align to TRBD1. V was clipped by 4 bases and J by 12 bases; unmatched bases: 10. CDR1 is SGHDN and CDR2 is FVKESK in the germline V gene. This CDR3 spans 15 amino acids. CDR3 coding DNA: TGTGCCAGCAGCCGGTTCCGGGACAGGGAAAGACCCCTCCACTTT. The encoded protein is CASSRFRDRERPLHF.

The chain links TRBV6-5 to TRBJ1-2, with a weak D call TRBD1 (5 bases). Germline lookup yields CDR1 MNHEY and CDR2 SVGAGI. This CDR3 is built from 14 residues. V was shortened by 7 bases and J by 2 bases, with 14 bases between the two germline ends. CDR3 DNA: TGTGCCAGCATTTCCGGGACGTCGAACTATGGCTACACCTTC. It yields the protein CASISGTSNYGYTF.

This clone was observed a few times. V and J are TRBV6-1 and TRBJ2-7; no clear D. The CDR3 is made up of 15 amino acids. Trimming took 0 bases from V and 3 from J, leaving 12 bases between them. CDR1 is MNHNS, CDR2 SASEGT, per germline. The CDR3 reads CASSEAALGRYEQYF. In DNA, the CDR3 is TGTGCCAGCAGTGAAGCGGCCCTAGGCCGCTACGAGCAGTACTTC.

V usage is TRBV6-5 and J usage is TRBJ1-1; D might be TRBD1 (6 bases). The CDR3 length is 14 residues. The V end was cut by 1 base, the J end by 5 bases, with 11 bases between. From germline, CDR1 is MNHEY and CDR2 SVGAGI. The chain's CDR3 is CASSYLGRGTEAFF. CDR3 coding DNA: TGTGCCAGCAGTTACTTGGGGAGGGGGACTGAAGCTTTCTTT.

The CDR3 loop reads CASSIPGTNSPLHF. DNA for the CDR3: TGTGCCAGTAGTATTCCAGGGACCAATTCACCCCTCCACTTT. The chain links TRBV19 to TRBJ1-6, with D perhaps TRBD1 (5 bases). The germline CDR1 and CDR2 sequences are LNHDA and SQIVND (reference sequence). The CDR3 has 14 amino acids. Deletions cut 3 bases from V and 7 bases from J, with 10 bases between.

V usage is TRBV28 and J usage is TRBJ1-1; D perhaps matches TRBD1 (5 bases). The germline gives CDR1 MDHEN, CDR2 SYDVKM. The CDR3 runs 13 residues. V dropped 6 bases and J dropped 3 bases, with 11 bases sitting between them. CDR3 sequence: CASSWGVDTEAFF. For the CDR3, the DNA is TGTGCCAGCAGCTGGGGGGTGGACACTGAAGCTTTCTTT.

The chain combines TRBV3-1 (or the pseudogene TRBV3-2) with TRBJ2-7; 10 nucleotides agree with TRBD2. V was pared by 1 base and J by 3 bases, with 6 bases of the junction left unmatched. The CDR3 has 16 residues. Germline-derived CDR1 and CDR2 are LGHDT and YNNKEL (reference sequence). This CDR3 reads CASSQVSSGRGYEQYF. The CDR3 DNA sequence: TGTGCCAGCAGCCAAGTTTCTAGCGGGAGAGGCTACGAGCAGTACTTC.

CDR3 protein: CSASIGLAGGLEQFF. The DNA of the CDR3 is TGCAGTGCTAGTATTGGTCTAGCGGGAGGGCTTGAGCAGTTCTTC. The rearrangement joins TRBV20-1 to TRBJ2-1, with 12 bases lining up with TRBD2. Trimming at V came to 3 bases and at J to 9 bases, leaving 9 bases not matched to a gene. The CDR3 runs to 15 residues. Germline CDR1 and CDR2: DFQATT and SNEGSKA (reference sequence).

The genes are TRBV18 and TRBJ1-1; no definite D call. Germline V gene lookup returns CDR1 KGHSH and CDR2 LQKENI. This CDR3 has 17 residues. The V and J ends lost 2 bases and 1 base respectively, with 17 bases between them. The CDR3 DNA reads TGTGCCAGCTCACCATCTATAGGTCCCCAGAGGAACACTGAAGCTTTCTTT. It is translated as CASSPSIGPQRNTEAFF.

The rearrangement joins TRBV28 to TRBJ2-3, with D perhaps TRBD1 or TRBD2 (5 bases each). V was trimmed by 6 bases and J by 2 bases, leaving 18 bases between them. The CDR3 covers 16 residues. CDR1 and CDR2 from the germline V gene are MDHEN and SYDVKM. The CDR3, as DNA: TGTGCCAGCAGCTGGAGACGGGGCGGCCACACAGATACGCAGTATTTT. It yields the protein CASSWRRGGHTDTQYF. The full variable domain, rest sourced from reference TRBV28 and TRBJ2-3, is DVKVTQSSRYLVKRTGEKVFLECVQDMDHENMFWYRQDPGLGLRLIYFSYDVKMKEKGDIPEGYSVSREKKERFSLILESASTNQTSMYLCASSWRRGGHTDTQYFGPGTRLTVL.

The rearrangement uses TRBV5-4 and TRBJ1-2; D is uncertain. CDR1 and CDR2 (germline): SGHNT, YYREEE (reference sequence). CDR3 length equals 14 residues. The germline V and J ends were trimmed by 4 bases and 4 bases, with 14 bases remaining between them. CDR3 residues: CASSDTGWFYGYTF. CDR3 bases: TGTGCCAGCAGCGACACCGGGTGGTTCTATGGCTACACCTTC.

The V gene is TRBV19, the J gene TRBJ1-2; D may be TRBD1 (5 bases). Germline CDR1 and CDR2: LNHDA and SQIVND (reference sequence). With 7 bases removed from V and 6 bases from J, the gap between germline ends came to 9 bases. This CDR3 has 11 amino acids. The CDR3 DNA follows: TGTGCCAGTATGGGGCTAGATGGCTACACCTTC. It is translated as CASMGLDGYTF. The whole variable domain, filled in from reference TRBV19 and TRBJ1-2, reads DGGITQSPKYLFRKEGQNVTLSCEQNLNHDAMYWYRQDPGQGLRLIYYSQIVNDFQKGDIAEGYSVSREKKESFPLTVTSAQKNPTAFYLCASMGLDGYTFGSGTRLTVV.

The CDR3 here is CASSLPADRLPYNEQFF. As DNA, the CDR3 is TGTGCCAGCAGTTTACCTGCCGACAGGTTACCCTACAATGAGCAGTTCTTC. This chain links TRBV28 with TRBJ2-1; possible D gene TRBD1, 6 bases. The V gene lost 2 bases and the J gene lost 2 bases, with 16 bases spanning the gap. The CDR3 totals 17 residues. Germline loops: CDR1 MDHEN, CDR2 SYDVKM.

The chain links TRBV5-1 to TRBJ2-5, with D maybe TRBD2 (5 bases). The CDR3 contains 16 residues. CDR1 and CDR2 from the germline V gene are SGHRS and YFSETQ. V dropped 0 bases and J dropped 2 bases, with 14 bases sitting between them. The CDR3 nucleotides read TGCGCCAGCAGCTTGGACGCGACTACCGCTCAAGAGACCCAGTACTTC. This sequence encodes CASSLDATTAQETQYF.

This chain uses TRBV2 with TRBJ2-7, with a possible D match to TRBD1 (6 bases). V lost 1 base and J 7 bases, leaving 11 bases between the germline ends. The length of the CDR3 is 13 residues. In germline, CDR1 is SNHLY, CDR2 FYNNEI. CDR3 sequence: CASSEVRGNEQYF. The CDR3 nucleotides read TGTGCCAGCAGTGAAGTAAGGGGGAATGAGCAGTACTTC.

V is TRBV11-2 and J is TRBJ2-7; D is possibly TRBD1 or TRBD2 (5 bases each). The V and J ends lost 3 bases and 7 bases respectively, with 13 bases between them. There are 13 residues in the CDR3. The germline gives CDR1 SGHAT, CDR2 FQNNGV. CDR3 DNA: TGTGCCAGCAGCTTTACGGGACCCTCTGAGCAGTACTTC. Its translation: CASSFTGPSEQYF.

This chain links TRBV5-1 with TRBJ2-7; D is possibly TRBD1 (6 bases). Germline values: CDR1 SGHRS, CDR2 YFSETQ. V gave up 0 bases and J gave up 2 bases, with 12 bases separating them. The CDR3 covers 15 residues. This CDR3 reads CASSLASTGTYEQYF. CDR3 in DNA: TGCGCCAGCAGCTTGGCCTCTACAGGGACCTACGAGCAGTACTTC.

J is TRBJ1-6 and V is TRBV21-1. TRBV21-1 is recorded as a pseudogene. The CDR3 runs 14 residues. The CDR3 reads CASSGSVHNSPLHF. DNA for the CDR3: TGTGCCAGCAGCGGGTCAGTCCATAATTCACCCCTCCACTTT.

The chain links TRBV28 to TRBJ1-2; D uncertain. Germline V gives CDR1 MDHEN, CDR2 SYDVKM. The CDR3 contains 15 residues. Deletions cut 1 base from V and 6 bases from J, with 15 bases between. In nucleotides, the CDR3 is TGTGCCAGCAGTTTATATGACCCAAAACAAGATGGCTACACCTTC. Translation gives CASSLYDPKQDGYTF.

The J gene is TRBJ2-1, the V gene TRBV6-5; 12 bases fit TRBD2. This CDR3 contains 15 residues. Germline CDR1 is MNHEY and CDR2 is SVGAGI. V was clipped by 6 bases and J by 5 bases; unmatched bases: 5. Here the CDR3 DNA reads TGTGCCAGCAGCTACACTAGCGGGAGGAACAATGAGCAGTTCTTC. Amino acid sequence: CASSYTSGRNNEQFF.